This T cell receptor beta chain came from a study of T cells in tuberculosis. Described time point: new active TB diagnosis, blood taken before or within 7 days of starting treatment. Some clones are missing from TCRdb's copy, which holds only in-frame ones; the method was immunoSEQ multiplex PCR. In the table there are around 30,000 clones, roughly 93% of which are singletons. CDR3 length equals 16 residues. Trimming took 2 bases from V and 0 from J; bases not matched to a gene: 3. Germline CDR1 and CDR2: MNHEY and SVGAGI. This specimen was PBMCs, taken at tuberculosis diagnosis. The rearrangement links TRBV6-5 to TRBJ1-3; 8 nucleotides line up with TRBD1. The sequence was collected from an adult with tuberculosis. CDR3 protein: CASSYGTGHSGNTIYF. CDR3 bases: TGTGCCAGCAGTTACGGGACAGGACACTCTGGAAACACCATATATTTT.